This TCR beta chain was observed in a study of blood T cells in healthy people across ages. Through a sample-barcoded 5' primer and a J-beta primer mix, a second PCR was run for roughly 6 to 11 cycles. MiXCR was run by TCRdb on the 5' RACE reads, yielding one entry per CDR3 protein. This sample has about 1.6 million distinct CDR3 sequences, with approximately 32% found just once. The study, taken as a whole, reports: A conclusive naive versus antigen-experienced comparison was prevented by the unsorted PBMCs. It was found that TCR beta diversity correlated strongly with the percentage of naive T cells.

Concerning this clonotype: The target antigen is unknown.

The CDR3 loop spans 17 amino acids. Trimming removed 2 bases from V and 1 base from J, with 17 bases in between. The germline V gene has CDR1 MNHNS and CDR2 SASEGT. The TCR originated in a woman in her 30s in good health. Sequencing was done on a sample of blood. This chain connects TRBV6-1 to TRBJ1-2; D unclear. CDR3 nucleotide sequence: TGTGCCAGCAGTGAATTTTTTTGGGGAAAGGGTAACTATGGCTACACCTTC. It translates to CASSEFFWGKGNYGYTF.